This entry concerns a single T cell receptor (beta chain). Its binding antigen is unknown. Base-call qualities are not available, and no considerably larger clone is one nucleotide away. Reading the germline V gene gives CDR1 MNHEY and CDR2 SVGAGI. Taken from cysteine to phenylalanine, the CDR3 has 14 residues. Of all the DNA, just the CDR3 is kept, 42 bases in frame from base 1. The V end gives up 6 bases and the J end 2 bases, leaving 5 bases in the junction not matched to a gene. This sample's time point label indicates: about 28 days (+/-7) after the second vaccine dose. Because spike-specific TCR depth and breadth did not differ between the two schedules, AZD1222 recipients who got a second dose at roughly 4 weeks were pooled with those who got a second dose at roughly 12 weeks. Vaccinee samples came from UK trials COV001 and COV002, including a single-blind randomized controlled phase 2/3 trial of AZD1222 (ChAdOx1 nCoV-19) in healthy adults. Trial participant PBMC samples were collected at day 0 and day 28 after the second dose for TCRbeta chain sequencing.

The sample belongs to a study of T cell responses to AZD1222 COVID-19 vaccine (dated by TCRdb to the early 2020s). Regarding the complete study: TCR sequencing was performed for approximately 240 trial participants, of whom roughly 200 were given two doses of AZD1222 and about 25 were given two doses of MenACWY control vaccine. Trial participants were enrolled by age into 18-55, 56-69 and 70-plus year subgroups, with around 150, 28 and 57 TCR-sequenced participants respectively. Overall results and qualifications from the work: Nearly half of unique spike-specific TCRs reportedly recognized epitopes outside regions mutated in the B.1.351 and B.1.1.7 variants. In the small 56-69-year group, the increase in depth fell short of significance, most likely because of low power. Spike-specific TCR breadth and depth rose significantly after two AZD1222 doses compared with day 0 and with MenACWY recipients. The vaccine-associated CD4 TCRs covered the entire spike protein, and the dominant responses fell in regions 160-218 and 743-854. Because no samples from the day 14 peak response were available, repertoires could be characterized only after the peak T cell response. Conclusions about previously exposed vaccinees were limited because only five to seven AZD1222 recipients were SARS-CoV-2 seropositive at baseline. Participants were mostly white British, with more females than males. The authors suggested clonal diversity may have been underestimated.

The CDR3 regions of human TCRbeta chains were analyzed by immunosequencing. For the original study's pipeline: Repertoire TCRs were checked for matches against a reference library of SARS-CoV-2-specific TCRs that had been generated using the MIRA antigen-specificity platform. Breadth was defined as the fraction of unique TCRs that were SARS-CoV-2-associated, and depth was defined as the fraction of total T cells that were SARS-CoV-2-associated. Using the MIRA data, each spike-specific TCR was mapped to the spike region that the TCR reacts to and placed in a CD4 or CD8 class. Log10-transformed breadth and depth values were compared by one-way ANOVA with Sidak's multiple comparisons tests. The table was pulled from immuneACCESS by TCRdb, which kept in-frame rearrangements only. Such tables lose some clones; where checked, under half of the loss comes from unresolved V genes, and the rest has no known cause. V, J and clone size were drawn from that table, and D and trimming were deduced from the DNA. The sample yields tens of thousands of clones; 81% were counted once. 26% of the sample rests with the top ten.

This receptor was taken from an adult who received the AZD1222 COVID-19 vaccine. Sequenced here: peripheral blood, sampled 28 days after the second AZD1222 dose. The chain is assembled from TRBV6-5 and TRBJ2-7; 9 bases in between match TRBD1. Read as DNA, the sequence is TGTGCCAGCAGCGGACAGGGGATGACCTACGAGCAGTACTTC. This sequence encodes CASSGQGMTYEQYF.